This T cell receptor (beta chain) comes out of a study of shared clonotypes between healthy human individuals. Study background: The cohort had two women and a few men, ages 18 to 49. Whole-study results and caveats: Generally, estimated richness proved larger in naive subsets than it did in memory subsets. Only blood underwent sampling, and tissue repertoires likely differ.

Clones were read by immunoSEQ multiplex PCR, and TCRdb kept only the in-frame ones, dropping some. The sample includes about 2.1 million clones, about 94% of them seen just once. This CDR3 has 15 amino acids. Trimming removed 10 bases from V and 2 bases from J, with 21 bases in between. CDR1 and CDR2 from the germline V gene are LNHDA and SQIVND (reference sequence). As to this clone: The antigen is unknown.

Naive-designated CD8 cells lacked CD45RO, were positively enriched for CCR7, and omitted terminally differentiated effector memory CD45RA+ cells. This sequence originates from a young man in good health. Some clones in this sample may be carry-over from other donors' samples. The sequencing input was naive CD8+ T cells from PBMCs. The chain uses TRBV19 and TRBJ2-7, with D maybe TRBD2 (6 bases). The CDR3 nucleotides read TGTGCCACCAGTGGAGGGGTAATATCGACCTACGAGCAGTACTTC. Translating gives CATSGGVISTYEQYF.